The 29 T cell receptor beta chains below come from one sample, sequenced in a study of CD8+ T cells in alopecia areata. Described treatment: oral pan-JAK inhibitor, 5-10 mg twice daily. Reverse transcription of extracted RNA yielded cDNA, which provided the sequencing template. The method was immunoSEQ multiplex PCR; TCRdb's version includes in-frame clones alone and lacks a portion of them. The data show over 120,000 clones, 45% to 60% seen once. Specimen: CD8+ T cells sorted from blood, collected at week 4, from a patient treated with tofacitinib. The receptors come from a human donor with alopecia areata.

There are a few counts of this clone. This chain uses TRBV4-1 with TRBJ1-2; no clear D. The V end was cut by 0 bases, the J end by 4 bases, with 9 bases between. This CDR3 is 14 amino acids long. Germline CDR1 and CDR2: MGHRA and YSYEKL. CDR3 sequence: CASSQDRGSYGYTF. In DNA form, the CDR3 reads TGCGCCAGCAGCCAAGATCGGGGTAGCTATGGCTACACCTTC.

The chain carries TRBV2 and TRBJ1-1, with 10 bases aligning to TRBD1. The V gene end was trimmed by 6 bases and the J gene end by 7 bases; junction bases not matched to a gene: 11. The CDR3 length is 15 residues. Germline-derived CDR1 and CDR2 are SNHLY and FYNNEI. The CDR3 bases are TGTGCCAGCAGGAAACAGGGACAGGGGAGAGTTGAAGCTTTCTTT. It yields the protein CASRKQGQGRVEAFF.

The sample holds a few counts of this clone. The chain uses TRBV5-6 and TRBJ2-1; possible D gene TRBD1, 6 bases. This CDR3 region has 16 residues. V was trimmed by 0 bases and J by 8 bases, leaving 18 bases between them. CDR1 and CDR2 (germline): SGHDT, YYEEEE. The CDR3 is CASSLAAAGEWYEQFF. Written as DNA, the CDR3 is TGTGCCAGCAGCTTGGCCGCGGCAGGGGAATGGTATGAGCAGTTCTTC.

The chain uses TRBV6-5 and TRBJ2-2, with 8 bases lining up with TRBD1. CDR3 size: 14 residues. Germline CDR1 reads MNHEY; CDR2 reads SVGAGI. V trimming: 10 bases; J trimming: 3 bases; junction bases outside the gene matches: 7. The CDR3 region is CATLLDRDTGELFF. The CDR3 DNA reads as TGTGCCACCCTCCTGGACAGGGACACCGGGGAGCTGTTTTTT.

This clone turned up a few times. V is TRBV29-1 and J is TRBJ2-3, with D perhaps matching TRBD2 (6 bases). Germline CDR1 reads SQVTM; CDR2 reads ANQGSEA. The V end was cut by 5 bases, the J end by 2 bases, with 11 bases between. This CDR3 has 13 residues. As DNA, the CDR3 is TGCAGCGTTATCCGGGACTTCACAGATACGCAGTATTTT. As protein: CSVIRDFTDTQYF.

The chain combines TRBV9 with TRBJ1-6, with D perhaps TRBD1 (6 bases). V was shortened by 0 bases and J by 5 bases, with 9 bases between the two germline ends. The CDR3 has 15 amino acids. CDR1 and CDR2 (germline): SGDLS, YYNGEE. CDR3 sequence: CASSVGGHNNSPLHF. CDR3 nucleotide sequence: TGTGCCAGCAGCGTAGGGGGACATAATAATTCACCCCTCCACTTT.

This chain links TRBV2 with TRBJ2-5; 8 positions match TRBD2. The DNA end favors TRBJ2-7, so the J call may be wrong. Germline CDR1 is SNHLY and CDR2 is FYNNEI. The CDR3 loop spans 14 amino acids. CDR3 sequence reads: CASNPGTRGYEQYF. The DNA of the CDR3 is TGTGCCAGCAACCCCGGGACTAGAGGGTACGAGCAGTACTTC.

This rearrangement joins TRBV9 to TRBJ1-2, with D possibly being TRBD1 (5 bases). This CDR3 is 15 amino acids long. The germline CDR1 and CDR2 sequences are SGDLS and YYNGEE. With 3 bases removed from V and 4 bases from J, the gap between germline ends came to 16 bases. The CDR3 here is CASSAGRLGAYGYTF. Here the CDR3 DNA reads TGTGCCAGCAGCGCGGGCCGACTCGGGGCCTATGGCTACACCTTC.

This rearrangement joins TRBV7-9 to TRBJ2-5; D call uncertain. V lost 4 bases and J 1 base, leaving 10 bases between the germline ends. This CDR3 region has 14 residues. From germline, CDR1 is SEHNR and CDR2 FQNEAQ (reference sequence). The CDR3 sequence is CASSSPRPQETQYF. The CDR3 DNA is TGTGCCAGCAGCTCACCCCGGCCCCAAGAGACCCAGTACTTC.

The V gene is TRBV4-1, the J gene TRBJ2-1, with D possibly TRBD2 on 7 matching bases. Germline assignment: CDR1 MGHRA and CDR2 YSYEKL. The CDR3 loop spans 15 amino acids. V lost 0 bases, J lost 4 bases, and 10 bases lay in between. CDR3 in DNA: TGCGCCAGCAGCCAAGATAGGGGGGGGTACAATGAGCAGTTCTTC. Translation gives CASSQDRGGYNEQFF.

V and J are TRBV5-6 and TRBJ2-7, with TRBD1 identical over 7 bases. The CDR3 runs to 14 residues. Germline V CDR1 and CDR2: SGHDT, YYEEEE. Trimming took 5 bases from V and 0 from J; bases not matched to a gene: 5. DNA of the CDR3: TGTGCCAGCAGTCTGAGGGACAGCTCCTACGAGCAGTACTTC. It codes for CASSLRDSSYEQYF. The variable domain in full, with the rest retrieved from reference TRBV5-6 and TRBJ2-7, is DAGVTQSPTHLIKTRGQQVTLRCSPKSGHDTVSWYQQALGQGPQFIFQYYEEEERQRGNFPDRFSGHQFPNYSSELNVNALLLGDSALYLCASSLRDSSYEQYFGPGTRLTVT.

The chain has TRBV27 and TRBJ2-2; D remains unclear. Germline loops: CDR1 MNHEY, CDR2 SMNVEV (reference sequence). V lost 6 bases to trimming and J lost 2 bases, with 13 bases between them. This CDR3 has 15 amino acids. CDR3 sequence: CASSLRNRNTGELFF. Written as DNA, the CDR3 is TGTGCCAGCAGCTTACGGAACCGTAACACCGGGGAGCTGTTTTTT.

The rearrangement links TRBV9 to TRBJ1-1; the D is unclear. CDR1 is SGDLS, CDR2 YYNGEE, per germline. The V and J ends lost 0 bases and 0 bases respectively, with 6 bases between them. The CDR3 covers 14 residues. The CDR3 spells CASSVALVNTEAFF. The DNA of the CDR3 is TGTGCCAGCAGCGTAGCTCTAGTGAACACTGAAGCTTTCTTT.

V is TRBV6-5 and J is TRBJ2-5; 7 nucleotides align to TRBD2. The CDR3 is 14 amino acids. Germline V lookup: CDR1 MNHEY, CDR2 SVGAGI. V was clipped by 5 bases and J by 2 bases; unmatched bases: 5. The CDR3 is CASSPGGGQETQYF. Written as DNA, the CDR3 is TGTGCCAGCAGTCCCGGCGGGGGTCAAGAGACCCAGTACTTC.

This clone was counted only a few times. The rearrangement uses TRBV5-5 and TRBJ2-2, with D tentatively TRBD2 (6 bases). From germline, CDR1 is SGHKS and CDR2 YYEKEE (reference sequence). The length of the CDR3 is 15 residues. Trimming left V 4 bases short and J 3 bases short, with 13 bases between. This chain's CDR3 is CASSPKGTHTGELFF. CDR3 coding DNA: TGTGCCAGCAGCCCGAAGGGGACTCACACCGGGGAGCTGTTTTTT.

The rearrangement links TRBV9 to TRBJ2-2, with D possibly TRBD2 on 6 matching bases. The CDR3 has 15 residues. V lost 4 bases and J lost 6, with 16 bases in between. Per germline, CDR1 SGDLS and CDR2 YYNGEE. This CDR3 is CASSRRGGGAGELFF. CDR3 nucleotide sequence: TGTGCCAGCAGCCGTAGGGGAGGTGGCGCCGGGGAGCTGTTTTTT.

The J gene is TRBJ1-1, the V gene TRBV9; D is ambiguous. The CDR3 has 14 amino acids. In germline, CDR1 is SGDLS, CDR2 YYNGEE. The V and J ends lost 4 bases and 0 bases respectively, with 10 bases between them. CDR3 amino acids: CASSSTGMNTEAFF. The CDR3 region has the DNA TGTGCCAGCAGCTCGACGGGGATGAACACTGAAGCTTTCTTT.

The chain joins TRBV4-1 to TRBJ1-1; D is uncertain. Trimming removed 0 bases from V and 6 bases from J, with 8 bases in between. This CDR3 contains 13 residues. Germline-derived CDR1 and CDR2 are MGHRA and YSYEKL. The CDR3 bases are TGCGCCAGCAGCCAAGATGGGTTTTCTGAAGCTTTCTTT. Translation: CASSQDGFSEAFF.

This clone was detected only a few times. The chain recombines TRBV11-1 with TRBJ2-7, with 10 nucleotides matching TRBD1. Germline V gives CDR1 SGHAT, CDR2 FQDESV (reference sequence). This CDR3 is built from 15 residues. V dropped 5 bases and J dropped 5; count of bases not matched to a gene: 9. The CDR3 is CASSPGTGELDEQYF. The CDR3 bases are TGTGCCAGCAGCCCAGGGACAGGGGAACTAGACGAGCAGTACTTC.

CDR3 coding DNA: TGTGCCAGCAGTGAAGAAGGACCCTCTGTCACCGGGGAGCTGTTTTTT. This sequence encodes CASSEEGPSVTGELFF. This chain links TRBV6-1 with TRBJ2-2, with D unclear. The CDR3 runs 16 residues. V gave up 1 base and J gave up 4 bases, with 13 bases separating them. In germline, CDR1 is MNHNS, CDR2 SASEGT.

The chain links TRBV5-4 to TRBJ2-5; unclear D gene. CDR3 size: 16 residues. V was shortened by 0 bases and J by 2 bases, with 14 bases between the two germline ends. The germline gives CDR1 SGHNT, CDR2 YYREEE (reference sequence). CDR3 coding DNA: TGTGCCAGCAGCTTGGACGGTGAAGGGCAGCAAGAGACCCAGTACTTC. This sequence encodes CASSLDGEGQQETQYF.

This clone was counted only a few times. This rearrangement joins TRBV29-1 to TRBJ2-7, with 11 nucleotides matching TRBD1. Germline assignment: CDR1 SQVTM and CDR2 ANQGSEA. V lost 3 bases, J lost 3 bases, and 1 base stayed unmatched. The CDR3 is 13 amino acids. The CDR3 DNA reads TGCAGCGTTGAGGGGACAGGGGGCTACGAGCAGTACTTC. Its translation: CSVEGTGGYEQYF.

The chain uses TRBV6-5 and TRBJ2-1; 9 nucleotides agree with TRBD2. Looked up from germline, CDR1 is MNHEY and CDR2 is SVGAGI. Germline trimming cut 2 bases from V and 4 bases from J; bases unmatched to any gene: 6. The CDR3 length is 16 residues. CDR3 in amino acids: CASSYRLAGRYNEQFF. The CDR3 coding sequence is TGTGCCAGCAGTTACAGGCTAGCGGGGAGGTACAATGAGCAGTTCTTC.

As concerns this clone: Other DNA sequences in the same sample also yield this CDR3. DNA for the CDR3: TGTGCCAGCAGCTTAGGTAATGAGCAGTTCTTC. Translating gives CASSLGNEQFF. V is TRBV13 and J is TRBJ2-1; D is uncertain. Germline CDR1 is PRHDT and CDR2 is FYEKMQ (reference sequence). The CDR3 loop spans 11 amino acids. V gave up 0 bases and J gave up 7 bases, with 1 base separating them.

This clone was seen more than once but under ten times. The V gene is TRBV11-2, the J gene TRBJ2-7, with D perhaps given as TRBD1 or TRBD2 (6 bases each). The CDR3 length is 15 residues. V was shortened by 3 bases and J by 5 bases, with 17 bases between the two germline ends. Looked up from germline, CDR1 is SGHAT and CDR2 is FQNNGV. CDR3 region: CASSLQGTRTHEQYF. For the CDR3, the DNA is TGTGCCAGCAGCTTGCAGGGGACTCGGACCCACGAGCAGTACTTC.

This chain uses TRBV25-1 with TRBJ2-5; a weak D match, TRBD1 (6 bases). The CDR3 covers 14 residues. Germline-derived CDR1 and CDR2 are MGHDK and SYGVNS. V lost 3 bases and J 1 base, leaving 9 bases between the germline ends. CDR3 region: CASSDWGPQETQYF. CDR3 sequence (DNA): TGTGCCAGCAGTGATTGGGGGCCCCAAGAGACCCAGTACTTC.

This chain links TRBV5-6 with TRBJ2-1, with D perhaps assigned TRBD1 or TRBD2 (5 bases each). Germline CDR1 reads SGHDT; CDR2 reads YYEEEE. Trimming shortened V by 0 bases and J by 0 bases, and 7 bases separated the two germline ends. This CDR3 spans 15 amino acids. CDR3 DNA: TGTGCCAGCAGCTTGGGGGACCGCTCCTACAATGAGCAGTTCTTC. Translating it yields CASSLGDRSYNEQFF.

The chain combines TRBV30 with TRBJ2-1; 11 bases match TRBD1. This CDR3 contains 14 residues. Losses at the gene ends were 3 bases for V and 7 bases for J; bases not matched to a gene: 5. Germline CDR1 and CDR2: GTSNPN and SVGIG (reference sequence). The CDR3 DNA is TGTGCCTGGAGGGACAGGGGGCGGTTGAATGAGCAGTTCTTC. Encoded protein: CAWRDRGRLNEQFF.

This rearrangement joins TRBV29-1 to TRBJ2-5; D remains ambiguous. The end of the DNA fits TRBJ2-7 better, so the J call may be wrong. The CDR3 loop spans 11 amino acids. Germline V gene lookup returns CDR1 SQVTM and CDR2 ANQGSEA. The CDR3 DNA follows: TGCAGCGTTGAAGATCGGTACGAGCAGTACTTC. The encoded protein is CSVEDRYEQYF.